A selection of T cell receptor beta chains follows, all from one sample in a study of T cells in Graves' hyperthyroidism and ophthalmopathy. Using its own MiXCR run on the multiplex PCR reads, TCRdb lists one record per CDR3 protein. The sample yields around 400,000 distinct CDR3 sequences, more than 15% seen once. Input material: blood. The receptors were sampled from a woman under 30 with Graves' hyperthyroidism that later progressed to Graves' ophthalmopathy. Each CDR3 is given with its conserved first and last residue. A D gene is named only where the DNA matches it firmly. Clone sizes are given selectively: once, few, many, or a class where the clone is expanded.

v_call,d_call,clone_size,j_call,cdr3_aa,cdr3_nt
TRBV6-1,TRBD1,many,TRBJ1-4,CASREGAVNEKLFF,TGTGCCAGCAGGGAGGGGGCAGTTAATGAAAAACTGTTTTTT
TRBV5-1,.,many,TRBJ2-3,CASSFERRGVDTQYF,TGCGCCAGCAGCTTCGAGCGCAGGGGTGTAGATACGCAGTATTTT
TRBV19,.,.,TRBJ2-5,CASSIPGRKRETQYF,TGTGCCAGTAGTATCCCGGGCCGCAAGAGGGAGACCCAGTACTTC
TRBV7-2,.,.,TRBJ2-1,CASSLYQVSYNEQFF,TGTGCCAGCAGCTTATATCAGGTCTCCTACAATGAGCAGTTCTTC
TRBV6-2/TRBV6-3,TRBD1,.,TRBJ1-1,CASSYSGRGHTEAFF,TGTGCCAGCAGTTACTCTGGCAGGGGGCACACTGAAGCTTTCTTT
TRBV6-1,TRBD1,many,TRBJ2-2,CASRTGTGSPGELFF,TGTGCCAGTCGGACCGGGACAGGGTCCCCCGGGGAGCTGTTTTTT
TRBV5-1,.,many,TRBJ2-1,CASSPVGAGNRDEQFF,TGCGCCAGCAGCCCTGTGGGAGCAGGGAATAGGGATGAGCAGTTCTTC
TRBV28,TRBD1,many,TRBJ1-4,CASRPAGTGVINVEKLFF,TGTGCCAGCAGACCCGCCGGGACAGGGGTCATAAATGTTGAAAAACTGTTTTTT
TRBV5-4,.,.,TRBJ2-7,CASSLAVKDEQYF,TGTGCCAGCAGCTTGGCCGTGAAGGACGAGCAGTACTTC
TRBV2,TRBD1,few,TRBJ2-2,CASKLGTAGGELFF,TGTGCCAGCAAACTTGGGACAGCCGGCGGGGAGCTGTTTTTT
TRBV2,TRBD1,.,TRBJ1-4,CASSRDRGPFEKLFF,TGTGCCAGCAGCCGCGACAGGGGGCCTTTCGAAAAACTGTTTTTT
TRBV10-3,.,few,TRBJ1-3,CAISETGTGNTIYF,TGTGCCATCAGTGAAACAGGGACTGGAAACACCATATATTTT
TRBV2,.,many,TRBJ2-1,CASSEAYNEQFF,TGTGCCAGCAGTGAAGCGTACAATGAGCAGTTCTTC
TRBV7-2,.,many,TRBJ2-1,CASSLGLHEQFF,TGTGCCAGCAGCTTAGGTCTGCATGAGCAGTTCTTC
TRBV6-2/TRBV6-3,.,many,TRBJ1-2,CASTPATGIYGYTF,TGTGCCAGCACTCCCGCGACAGGAATCTATGGCTACACCTTC
TRBV28,.,many,TRBJ2-3,CASSTGGHTDTQYF,TGTGCCAGCAGTACTGGGGGGCACACAGATACGCAGTATTTT
TRBV5-1,TRBD1,.,TRBJ2-6,CASSTEPRDRDLSGANVLTF,TGCGCCAGCAGCACCGAACCCCGGGACAGGGATCTATCTGGGGCCAACGTCCTGACTTTC
TRBV24-1,TRBD1,many,TRBJ2-7,CATSDPGTGGYEQYF,TGTGCCACCAGTGACCCCGGGACAGGGGGATACGAGCAGTACTTC
TRBV11-2,TRBD1,many,TRBJ2-7,CASSPWTGRTYEQYF,TGTGCCAGCAGCCCCTGGACAGGGCGAACCTACGAGCAGTACTTC
TRBV7-2,TRBD2,many,TRBJ2-5,CASSSQAGQETQYF,TGTGCCAGCAGCTCCCAAGCGGGACAAGAGACCCAGTACTTC
TRBV20-1,.,.,TRBJ2-3,CSARDPGQGTIDTQYF,TGCAGTGCTAGAGATCCCGGGCAGGGCACAATAGATACGCAGTATTTT
TRBV3-1,TRBD2,many,TRBJ2-5,CASSHTGTSGRLYQETQYF,TGTGCCAGCAGCCATACCGGGACTAGCGGGAGGCTGTACCAAGAGACCCAGTACTTC
TRBV12-3/TRBV12-4,.,few,TRBJ1-4,CASSLFSGGDNEKLFF,TGTGCCAGCAGTTTATTTTCGGGGGGGGATAATGAAAAACTGTTTTTT
TRBV4-3,.,.,TRBJ2-7,CASSQKVLIPSDEQYF,TGCGCCAGCAGCCAAAAAGTCTTAATTCCCTCCGACGAGCAGTACTTC
TRBV12-3/TRBV12-4,.,many,TRBJ2-1,CASSPGTVYNEQFF,TGTGCCAGCAGCCCCGGGACGGTATACAATGAGCAGTTCTTC
TRBV11-3,.,few,TRBJ1-1,CASSIGGNRASTEAFF,TGTGCCAGTAGTATCGGGGGAAACAGGGCGAGCACTGAAGCTTTCTTT
TRBV7-9,TRBD2,many,TRBJ2-1,CASSLLAGELNEQFF,TGTGCCAGCAGCCTACTAGCGGGAGAACTGAATGAGCAGTTCTTC
TRBV29-1,.,.,TRBJ1-1,CSVNWWGAYGTEAFF,TGCAGCGTTAATTGGTGGGGGGCGTACGGCACTGAAGCTTTCTTT
TRBV10-2,TRBD2,many,TRBJ2-1,CASSLGLAYRNEQFF,TGCGCCAGCAGTCTCGGACTAGCGTACCGAAATGAGCAGTTCTTC
TRBV20-1,TRBD1,.,TRBJ1-1,CSAILQGRTEAFF,TGCAGTGCTATACTACAGGGGAGAACTGAAGCTTTCTTT
TRBV7-9,TRBD1,.,TRBJ2-2,CASSFGTGATGELFF,TGTGCCAGCAGCTTCGGGACAGGCGCTACCGGGGAGCTGTTTTTT